The 9 T cell receptor beta chains presented below share a single source sample, sequenced in a study of T cell responses to AZD1222 COVID-19 vaccine. Some clones are missing from TCRdb's copy, which holds only in-frame ones; the method was immunoSEQ multiplex PCR. The repertoire includes around 200,000 clones, approximately 94% of them detected once, and about 1.5% sits in the top ten. The material was peripheral blood, obtained 28 days after the second AZD1222 dose. These receptors all stem from an adult who received the AZD1222 COVID-19 vaccine.

This clone was picked up one time. The chain recombines TRBV2 with TRBJ1-6; D possibly corresponds to TRBD1 (5 bases). The CDR3 runs to 15 residues. Trimming took off 5 bases at V and 7 bases at J, with 15 bases between the two ends. Germline V gene lookup returns CDR1 SNHLY and CDR2 FYNNEI. The CDR3 DNA is TGTGCCAGCAGTTTCGGGACCCCTAAGAATTCACCCCTCCACTTT. It translates to CASSFGTPKNSPLHF.

The rearrangement links TRBV6-5 to TRBJ2-1; 10 nucleotides match TRBD2. Germline lookup yields CDR1 MNHEY and CDR2 SVGAGI. The V gene end was trimmed by 7 bases and the J gene end by 4 bases; junction bases not matched to a gene: 4. The CDR3 covers 14 residues. The CDR3 here is CASTPSGGYNEQFF. CDR3 coding DNA: TGTGCCAGCACCCCTAGCGGGGGATACAATGAGCAGTTCTTC.

This chain connects TRBV11-1 to TRBJ2-1; 11 bases match TRBD2. The CDR3 is 15 residues long. The V gene's germline CDR1 is SGHAT and CDR2 FQDESV (reference sequence). The V and J ends lost 7 bases and 3 bases, in that order; junction bases with no gene match: 5. Here the CDR3 reads CASNPGTSGYNEQFF. In DNA, the CDR3 is TGTGCCAGCAACCCCGGGACTAGCGGCTACAATGAGCAGTTCTTC.

This chain links TRBV2 with TRBJ2-1; D is perhaps TRBD2 (6 bases). The V and J ends lost 11 bases and 3 bases respectively, with 14 bases between them. Germline V lookup: CDR1 SNHLY, CDR2 FYNNEI. The CDR3 has 13 residues. The CDR3 loop reads CAGTLGGYNEQFF. The CDR3 DNA is TGTGCCGGGACCCTGGGAGGCTACAATGAGCAGTTCTTC.

This sequence joins TRBV5-1 and TRBJ2-3; D gene uncertain. In germline, CDR1 is SGHRS, CDR2 YFSETQ. Trimming cost V 0 bases and J 0 bases, with 11 bases left between them. The CDR3 length is 16 residues. The CDR3, as DNA: TGCGCCAGCAGCTTGGGATCTGCGGCTAGCACAGATACGCAGTATTTT. Protein: CASSLGSAASTDTQYF.

The CDR3 region is CASSVGTVEKLFF. CDR3 coding DNA: TGTGCCAGCAGCGTTGGGACAGTTGAAAAACTGTTTTTT. V and J are TRBV9 and TRBJ1-4; 7 positions match TRBD1. V lost 2 bases, J lost 7 bases, and 2 bases stayed unmatched. This CDR3 comprises 13 residues. In germline, CDR1 is SGDLS, CDR2 YYNGEE.

This sequence joins TRBV7-2 and TRBJ1-1; D possibly corresponds to TRBD1 (5 bases). The CDR3 runs 13 residues. CDR1 SGHTA and CDR2 FQGNSA come from the germline V gene. Deletions cut 5 bases from V and 11 bases from J, with 18 bases between. In DNA, the CDR3 is TGTGCCAGCAGCCAACGAAGGGGCCTAGGGGCTTTCTTT. It specifies CASSQRRGLGAFF.

The chain links TRBV14 to TRBJ2-1, with 7 bases lining up with TRBD2. V lost 4 bases, J lost 9 bases, and 9 bases stayed unmatched. This CDR3 is 14 amino acids long. Germline loops: CDR1 SGHDN, CDR2 FVKESK. The CDR3 loop reads CASSLQGGRREQFF. The CDR3 nucleotides read TGTGCCAGCAGCCTCCAGGGCGGGAGACGTGAGCAGTTCTTC.

V gene TRBV4-3 combines with J gene TRBJ1-4; D unclear. Germline CDR1 and CDR2: LGHNA and YSLEER. There are 15 residues in the CDR3. Trimming took off 0 bases at V and 3 bases at J, with 8 bases between the two ends. In nucleotides, the CDR3 is TGCGCCAGCAGCCAAGATCTTACAGCTAATGAAAAACTGTTTTTT. This encodes CASSQDLTANEKLFF.